The subject of this entry is one TCR beta chain. Its target is not known. TCRdb re-derived calls from the 5' RACE reads in MiXCR, one entry per CDR3 protein. Here the sample spans 470,000 or so distinct CDR3 sequences, roughly 18% being singletons. The data derive from a study of T-cell memory formation after mild COVID-19. Overall study context: TCR clusters were largely donor specific.

Germline values: CDR1 MNHEY, CDR2 SVGAGI. The CDR3 covers 13 residues. V lost 11 bases and J 1 base, leaving 11 bases between the germline ends. General study findings and limits: Mostly located in CM and EM were contracting CD4+ clones, with contracting CD8+ clones located in EMRA. What remained unconfirmed was the SARS-CoV-2 specificity of second-wave clones peaking on day 37.

The sample comprised PBMCs or a T cell subset sorted from them (not recorded which). This sequence originates from an adult woman who had mild COVID-19 (a few samples of this study predate the infection). Cell type and time point are not known. The V call is TRBV6-5, the J call TRBJ2-2; D remains unclear. The CDR3 region is CASSRVNTGELFF. The DNA for the CDR3 is TGTGCCTCCAGTAGGGTGAACACCGGGGAGCTGTTTTTT.